The T cell receptor beta chain under discussion was sequenced for a study of blood T cell repertoires in COVID-19. Study overall: Researchers got acute and convalescent COVID-19 samples from the United States, Italy and Spain. In each case, the material was cDNA or gDNA derived from T cells, B-cell-depleted T cells, or PBMCs.

CDR1 and CDR2 from the germline V gene are MNHNS and SASEGT. The CDR3 consists of 16 residues. Trimming at V came to 4 bases and at J to 11 bases, leaving 14 bases not matched to a gene. As originally analysed: By means of reference gene primer amplification, nucleated cell counts were estimated. Libraries were prepared by immunoSEQ multiplex PCR; TCRdb keeps only in-frame clonotypes and omits some of them. That table gives V, J and clone size, and the DNA gave D and trimming. The sample shows 30,000 to 40,000 clones, about four fifths of them seen only once. This sequence originates from a man aged 50 to 60 with acute or convalescent COVID-19. The chain recombines TRBV6-1 with TRBJ1-6; 7 bases fit TRBD1. Sequences were obtained from peripheral blood. The CDR3 DNA reads TGTGCCAGCAGTGCGAGATACGACAGGGAAGTTCCACCCCTCCACTTT. It translates to CASSARYDREVPPLHF.